This entry describes one T cell receptor beta chain. The data are from a study of T-cell memory formation after mild COVID-19. TCRdb re-called the 5' RACE reads through MiXCR, storing one row per CDR3 protein. Of about 270,000 distinct CDR3 sequences listed, 15% to 20% are singletons. The sequencing sample was made of PBMCs or a T cell subset sorted from them (not recorded which). This receptor was identified in a man between 18 and 35 years old who had mild COVID-19 (a few samples of this study predate the infection). Cell type and time point are not known.

The CDR3 protein is CAISTDLGGGKGETQYF. The CDR3 DNA reads TGTGCCATCAGTACCGACCTCGGAGGGGGCAAGGGAGAGACCCAGTACTTC. This rearrangement joins TRBV10-3 to TRBJ2-5; perhaps TRBD1 as D (7 bases). CDR1 is ENHRY, CDR2 SYGVKD, per germline. The V and J ends lost 5 bases and 4 bases respectively, with 23 bases between them. The CDR3 has 17 residues.